This T cell receptor beta chain was recovered during a study of blood T cell repertoires in COVID-19. As for the study in general: From T cells, B-cell-depleted T cells, or PBMCs came the material, which was cDNA or gDNA.

As handled by the study authors: Counts of nucleated cells, estimated from reference gene primer amplification, were obtained. Some clones are missing from TCRdb's copy, which holds only in-frame ones; the method was immunoSEQ multiplex PCR. From that table come the V and J calls and clone size; the DNA was used to work out D and trimming. The sample consists of over 55,000 clones, around 83% of them appearing once. V lost 6 bases and J lost 3, with 11 bases in between. The V gene's germline CDR1 is MNHEY and CDR2 SVGEGT. This CDR3 comprises 13 residues. V usage is TRBV6-2 or TRBV6-3 and J usage is TRBJ1-1, with D perhaps matching TRBD1 (6 bases). Sequencing was done on a sample of peripheral blood. The origin of this receptor is a man aged 50 to 59 with COVID-19, enrolled during active disease. The DNA for the CDR3 is TGTGCCAGCAGCCCCAGGGGAGACACTGAAGCTTTCTTT. Amino acids: CASSPRGDTEAFF.